This T cell receptor beta chain was recovered during a study of response to subunit inactivated influenza vaccine listed by TCRdb under 2018. At the level of the whole study: Deep quantitative profiling of the T cell receptor repertoire was used in the study to follow responses to a trivalent subunit inactivated influenza vaccine.

The time point label, read with the paper, signifies: around 47 days after influenza vaccine administration. The library was prepared using RT-PCR. The data were produced on an Illumina HiSeq 2500. TCRdb passed the public sequencing reads through fastp at Q25 and MiXCR, retaining productive beta sequences. Rows are combined by CDR3 protein, so each entry shows the most common genes and DNA. This sample comprises 450,000 to 500,000 distinct CDR3 sequences, roughly 9.8% of them detected only once. 12% of the sample comes from the top ten. What the work shows at the level of the full study, not this receptor alone: The authors suggested that each seasonal influenza vaccination may recruit only a limited number of new T cells.

Measured from the cysteine to the phenylalanine, the CDR3 is 16 residues long. The DNA shown is the 48-base CDR3, in frame from base 1. A distance of 14 bases separates the germline ends of V and J, which lose 3 bases and 1 base respectively. The germline V gene (reference sequence) provides CDR1 MNHEY and CDR2 SMNVEV. With regard to this clonotype: Its binding antigen is unknown. The record has no base qualities; no much larger clone is one base away.

This TCR derives from a man aged 45-65 years who received an inactivated influenza vaccine. Donor details come from another sample of the same person, matched by shared clones. Sequencing was performed on PBMCs from blood, taken about 40 days after vaccination. The V and J segments used are TRBV27 and TRBJ2-3; TRBD2 is perhaps the D gene, given 5 matching bases. At the DNA level, the sequence is TGTGCCAGCAGTTTGGGTGGTGGTAGCGGCACAGATACGCAGTATTTT. This codes for CASSLGGGSGTDTQYF.